The present T cell receptor (beta chain) was sequenced within a study of identifying expanded T cells in peripheral blood. Comments on this clone: The antigen is unknown.

General observations from the study: Variance in clone template counts between approximately 2-week samples significantly increased with total template count across all healthy donors.

The method was immunoSEQ multiplex PCR; TCRdb's version includes in-frame clones alone and lacks a portion of them. The sample lists 120,000 or so clones; more than 80% were seen once. This CDR3 region has 13 residues. The junction had 5 bases not matched to a gene; V was cut back by 6 bases and J by 7 bases. Germline V lookup: CDR1 MDHEN, CDR2 SYDVKM. The TCR comes from a person aged 18 to 75 in good health. The J gene is TRBJ2-4, the V gene TRBV28; 8 bases agree with TRBD1. The sequencing sample was made of blood. CDR3 bases: TGTGCCAGCAGGATACAGGGGGGTAACATTCAGTACTTC. Its protein is CASRIQGGNIQYF.